This T cell receptor (beta chain) originates from a study of siplizumab effects on memory and regulatory T cells. Turning to this clone: Its antigen remains unidentified.

Study-wide results and limits: A small minority of alloreactive clones were mapped to unstimulated subsets. There appeared to be greater diversity in naive T cells than in memory cells, and naive T cells seemed major contributors to the alloresponse.

Method: immunoSEQ multiplex PCR; TCRdb's copy keeps in-frame clones and lacks some. Here the sample spans around 100,000 clones, roughly 94% being singletons. Germline lookup yields CDR1 SGHRS and CDR2 YFSETQ. This CDR3 comprises 15 residues. Deletions cut 4 bases from V and 5 bases from J, with 18 bases between. The chain links TRBV5-1 to TRBJ2-5; D perhaps matches TRBD2 (6 bases). Sequencing was performed on non-Treg CD4+ T cells sorted from blood. The TCR comes from a human donor in good health. DNA for the CDR3: TGCGCCAGCAGCACGGGGACTTCTCCCAGTGAGACCCAGTACTTC. This codes for CASSTGTSPSETQYF.